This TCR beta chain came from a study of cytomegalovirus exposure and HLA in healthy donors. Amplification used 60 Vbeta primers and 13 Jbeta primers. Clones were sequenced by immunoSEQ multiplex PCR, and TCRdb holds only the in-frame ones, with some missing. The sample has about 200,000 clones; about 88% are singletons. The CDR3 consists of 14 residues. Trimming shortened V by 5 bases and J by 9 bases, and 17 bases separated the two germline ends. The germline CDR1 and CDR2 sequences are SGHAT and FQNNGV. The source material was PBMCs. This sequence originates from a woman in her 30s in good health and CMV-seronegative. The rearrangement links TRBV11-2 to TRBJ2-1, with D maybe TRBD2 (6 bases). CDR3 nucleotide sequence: TGTGCCAGCAGCCCTTACCCGGGGGAGAGTGAGCAGTTCTTC. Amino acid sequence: CASSPYPGESEQFF.